Listed below are T cell receptor beta chains from one sample, sequenced in a study of blood T cell repertoires in COVID-19. The protocol was immunoSEQ multiplex PCR, while the TCRdb copy is restricted to in-frame clones and leaves out a portion. The sample lists about 120,000 clones; 80% to 90% were seen once. Material: peripheral blood. These receptors all come from a human donor in a cohort sampled during active COVID-19. Both conserved end residues are part of each CDR3. The D gene is left open where the match is weak. Not every row has a clone size; where given, it reads once, few, many or a size class.

d_call: .
j_call: TRBJ2-7
clone_size: .
v_call: TRBV21-1
cdr3_nt: TGTGCCAGCAGCAAATCTTGTCGCTACGAGCAGTACTTC
cdr3_aa: CASSKSCRYEQYF

d_call: TRBD2
j_call: TRBJ2-1
clone_size: few
v_call: TRBV3-1/TRBV3-2
cdr3_nt: TGTGCCAGCAGCCCCCTAGCGGGAGGTATCGATGAGCAGTTCTTC
cdr3_aa: CASSPLAGGIDEQFF

d_call: .
j_call: TRBJ2-7
clone_size: .
v_call: TRBV28
cdr3_nt: TGTGCCAGCAGTTTGCCAGCCACTATCCACGAGCAGTACTTC
cdr3_aa: CASSLPATIHEQYF

d_call: TRBD1
j_call: TRBJ1-2
clone_size: .
v_call: TRBV28
cdr3_nt: TGTGCCAGCAGATCAGGGGGGACAGGGGGTTATGGCTACACCTTC
cdr3_aa: CASRSGGTGGYGYTF

d_call: .
j_call: TRBJ1-6
clone_size: .
v_call: TRBV6-5
cdr3_nt: TGTGCCAGCAGTTTCGACACCGCCCGAAATTCACCCCTCCACTTT
cdr3_aa: CASSFDTARNSPLHF

d_call: .
j_call: TRBJ1-4
clone_size: .
v_call: TRBV6-5
cdr3_nt: TGTGCCAGCAGCTCAGAGGGGAGGGCTAATGAAAAACTGTTTTTT
cdr3_aa: CASSSEGRANEKLFF

d_call: .
j_call: TRBJ1-1
clone_size: .
v_call: TRBV10-1
cdr3_nt: TGCGCCAGCAGTGAGTCAGGTAGGGGCCACACTGAAGCTTTCTTT
cdr3_aa: CASSESGRGHTEAFF

d_call: TRBD1
j_call: TRBJ1-3
clone_size: .
v_call: TRBV3-1/TRBV3-2
cdr3_nt: TGTGCCAGCAGCAACCGGGACAGGGGTATATTCTCTGGAAACACCATATATTTT
cdr3_aa: CASSNRDRGIFSGNTIYF

d_call: TRBD1
j_call: TRBJ1-1
clone_size: .
v_call: TRBV24-1
cdr3_nt: TGTGCCACCAGTGATGGGACAGGGGAGACTGAAGCTTTCTTT
cdr3_aa: CATSDGTGETEAFF

d_call: .
j_call: TRBJ1-4
clone_size: .
v_call: TRBV30
cdr3_nt: TGTGCCTGGAATGTACGGGGCAGGGGAAATGAAAAACTGTTTTTT
cdr3_aa: CAWNVRGRGNEKLFF

d_call: TRBD1
j_call: TRBJ1-2
clone_size: .
v_call: TRBV30
cdr3_nt: TGTGCCTGGAGGGAGGACAGGGCGTTTGGCTACACCTTC
cdr3_aa: CAWREDRAFGYTF

d_call: TRBD2
j_call: TRBJ2-7
clone_size: few
v_call: TRBV28
cdr3_nt: TGTGCCAGCATCTTTGCGGGAGGCTCCCCGACCGAGCAGTACTTC
cdr3_aa: CASIFAGGSPTEQYF

d_call: .
j_call: TRBJ1-1
clone_size: .
v_call: TRBV5-4
cdr3_nt: TGTGCCAGCAGCTCCGGGACACATCCTGAAGCTTTCTTT
cdr3_aa: CASSSGTHPEAFF

d_call: .
j_call: TRBJ2-7
clone_size: once
v_call: TRBV12-3/TRBV12-4
cdr3_nt: TGTGCCAGCAGTACAGGGCCCCACTACGAGCAGTACTTC
cdr3_aa: CASSTGPHYEQYF

d_call: TRBD1
j_call: TRBJ2-7
clone_size: few
v_call: TRBV3-1/TRBV3-2
cdr3_nt: TGTGCCAGCAGGGGACAGATGTACGAGCAGTACTTC
cdr3_aa: CASRGQMYEQYF

d_call: .
j_call: TRBJ2-7
clone_size: .
v_call: TRBV4-1
cdr3_nt: TGCGCCAGCAGCCAAGATTTGGGTCAGAGGGACGAGCAGTACTTC
cdr3_aa: CASSQDLGQRDEQYF

d_call: .
j_call: TRBJ1-2
clone_size: .
v_call: TRBV6-5
cdr3_nt: TGTGCCAGCACGAACAGGCAGACCTATGGCTACACCTTC
cdr3_aa: CASTNRQTYGYTF

d_call: TRBD1
j_call: TRBJ1-1
clone_size: .
v_call: TRBV7-3
cdr3_nt: TGTGCCAGCAGCCTAACACGGGAGGGGGCCTTCCTTTTT
cdr3_aa: CASSLTREGAFLF